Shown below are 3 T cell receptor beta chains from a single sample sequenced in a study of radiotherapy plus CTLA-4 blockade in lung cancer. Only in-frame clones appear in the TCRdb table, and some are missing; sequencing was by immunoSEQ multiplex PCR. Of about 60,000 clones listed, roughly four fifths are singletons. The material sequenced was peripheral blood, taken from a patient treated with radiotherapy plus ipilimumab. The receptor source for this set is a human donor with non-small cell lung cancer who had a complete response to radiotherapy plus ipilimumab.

CDR3 bases: TGTGCCAGCAGCGTAGGTAGCCTGAGCACAGATACGCAGTATTTT. It yields the protein CASSVGSLSTDTQYF. This sequence joins TRBV9 and TRBJ2-3; D call uncertain. The ends were cut back, 0 bases at V and 0 bases at J, with 8 bases in the middle. This CDR3 has 15 residues. The germline CDR1 and CDR2 sequences are SGDLS and YYNGEE.

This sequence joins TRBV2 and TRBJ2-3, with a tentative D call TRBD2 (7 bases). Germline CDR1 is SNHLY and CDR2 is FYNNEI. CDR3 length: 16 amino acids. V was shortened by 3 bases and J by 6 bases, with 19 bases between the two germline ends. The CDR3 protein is CASSERGGGLGDTQYF. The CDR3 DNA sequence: TGTGCCAGCAGTGAGCGTGGCGGGGGCCTCGGGGATACGCAGTATTTT. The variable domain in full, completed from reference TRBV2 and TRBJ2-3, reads EPEVTQTPSHQVTQMGQEVILRCVPISNHLYFYWYRQILGQKVEFLVSFYNNEISEKSEIFDDQFSVERPDGSNFTLKIRSTKLEDSAMYFCASSERGGGLGDTQYFGPGTRLTVL.

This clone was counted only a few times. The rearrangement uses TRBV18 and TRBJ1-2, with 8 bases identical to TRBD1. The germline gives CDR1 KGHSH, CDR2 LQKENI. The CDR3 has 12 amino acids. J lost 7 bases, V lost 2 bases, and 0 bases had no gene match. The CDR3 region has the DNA TGTGCCAGCTCACCAGACAGGGGTGGCTACACCTTC. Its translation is CASSPDRGGYTF.